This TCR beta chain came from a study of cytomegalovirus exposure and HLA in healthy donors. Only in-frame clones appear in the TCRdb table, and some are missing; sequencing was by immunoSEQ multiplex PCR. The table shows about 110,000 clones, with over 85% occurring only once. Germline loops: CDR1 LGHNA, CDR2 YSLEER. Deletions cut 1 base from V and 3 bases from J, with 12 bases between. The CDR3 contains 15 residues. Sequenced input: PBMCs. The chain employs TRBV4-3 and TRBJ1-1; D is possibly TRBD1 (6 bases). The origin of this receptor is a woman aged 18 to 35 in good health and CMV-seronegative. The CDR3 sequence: CASSQVGRGDTEAFF. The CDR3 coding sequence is TGCGCCAGCAGCCAAGTGGGCAGGGGCGACACTGAAGCTTTCTTT.